Presented here are 27 T cell receptor beta chains from one specimen sequenced in a study of a mutant IDH1 vaccine in newly diagnosed glioma. Here immunoSEQ multiplex PCR was the method, and the copy in TCRdb shows in-frame clones only, minus some. The table records roughly 40,000 clones, approximately 89% of them present only once. No antigens are known for them. As for time point: week 23, last vaccination. Each vaccine dose was 300 ug of mutant IDH1 20-mer peptide, with topical imiquimod. Specimen: PBMCs, collected from a glioma patient whose treatment included an IDH1 peptide vaccine. Receptors were obtained from a man aged 50-59 years with glioma.

The CDR3 reads CAITPGSSYEQYF. CDR3 nucleotides: TGTGCCATCACCCCAGGGAGCTCCTACGAGCAGTACTTC. J is TRBJ2-5 and V is TRBV10-3; possibly TRBD1 or TRBD2 for D (5 bases each). The DNA end is more similar to TRBJ2-7, so the J call may be wrong. The CDR3 is made up of 13 amino acids. Germline CDR1 reads ENHRY; CDR2 reads SYGVKD.

Remarks on this clone: Other DNA sequences in this specimen translate into the identical CDR3. The chain is built from TRBV5-6 and TRBJ2-5; 7 nucleotides line up with TRBD2. The CDR3 runs 14 residues. J gave up 1 base and V 0 bases, and 0 bases lay outside the gene matches. Looked up from germline, CDR1 is SGHDT and CDR2 is YYEEEE. The CDR3 here is CASSLAGGQETQYF. CDR3 bases: TGTGCCAGCAGCTTGGCGGGGGGCCAAGAGACCCAGTACTTC.

J is TRBJ1-1 and V is TRBV7-9, with TRBD1 as a possible D gene (5 bases). Trimming cost V 5 bases and J 1 base, with 11 bases left between them. The CDR3 loop spans 14 amino acids. Germline CDR1 reads SEHNR; CDR2 reads FQNEAQ (reference sequence). DNA for the CDR3: TGTGCCAGCAGCAAGGACACAGGGAACACTGAAGCTTTCTTT. It yields the protein CASSKDTGNTEAFF.

The chain combines TRBV4-1 with TRBJ2-7; 7 bases map to TRBD1. Germline CDR1 MGHRA, CDR2 YSYEKL. V lost 0 bases, J lost 2 bases, and 4 bases stayed unmatched. The CDR3 has 15 residues. CDR3 bases: TGCGCCAGCAGCCAAGATTCAGGGACAGCCTACGAGCAGTACTTC. Translation gives CASSQDSGTAYEQYF.

The chain has TRBV18 and TRBJ1-1; tentatively, D is TRBD1 (5 bases). The length of the CDR3 is 13 residues. Per germline, CDR1 KGHSH and CDR2 LQKENI. The V end was cut by 9 bases, the J end by 3 bases, with 14 bases between. The CDR3 protein is CASSLGGDTEAFF. The CDR3 DNA reads TGTGCCAGTTCGCTGGGGGGGGACACTGAAGCTTTCTTT.

The chain combines TRBV4-1 with TRBJ2-3, with D possibly being TRBD2 (6 bases). Germline loops: CDR1 MGHRA, CDR2 YSYEKL. Trimming pared 5 bases from V and 0 bases from J, leaving 9 bases between. This CDR3 region has 14 residues. The CDR3 sequence: CASSSSGSTDTQYF. CDR3 nucleotide sequence: TGCGCCAGCAGCTCAAGCGGGAGCACAGATACGCAGTATTTT.

V usage is TRBV27 and J usage is TRBJ2-7; the D gene is possibly TRBD2 (5 bases). Trimming removed 1 base from V and 4 bases from J, with 14 bases in between. CDR1 is MNHEY and CDR2 is SMNVEV in the germline V gene (reference sequence). This CDR3 has 15 amino acids. CDR3 sequence reads: CASSLYSRGEYEQYF. CDR3 bases: TGTGCCAGCAGTTTATATTCCCGGGGTGAGTACGAGCAGTACTTC.

The chain links TRBV6-6 to TRBJ1-3; D might be TRBD1 (6 bases). Germline values: CDR1 MNHNY, CDR2 SVGAGI (reference sequence). V lost 0 bases and J lost 4, with 13 bases in between. This CDR3 is 16 amino acids long. The CDR3 reads CASSYSRGALGNTIYF. The CDR3 DNA is TGTGCCAGCAGTTACTCGAGGGGGGCGCTGGGAAACACCATATATTTT.

V and J are TRBV6-4 and TRBJ2-1; TRBD2 matches 11 bases. The CDR3 contains 15 residues. V shed 2 bases, J shed 6 bases, and the junction held 3 bases outside the gene matches. Germline values: CDR1 MRHNA, CDR2 SNTAGT. DNA for the CDR3: TGTGCCAGCAGTGACAGTAGCGGGGGGGCCAATGAGCAGTTCTTC. It codes for CASSDSSGGANEQFF.

This clone was detected only once. This chain joins TRBV10-2 and TRBJ2-7; TRBD1 agrees at 7 bases. V shed 1 base and J 6 bases; nucleotides not matched to a gene: 6. The CDR3 sequence is 14 residues long. Germline CDR1 WSHSY, CDR2 SAAADI. The CDR3 sequence is CASSEYTGASEQYF. Here the CDR3 DNA reads TGCGCCAGCAGTGAGTATACAGGGGCGAGCGAGCAGTACTTC.

The CDR3 protein is CASSYVETGAETQYF. The CDR3, as DNA: TGTGCCAGCAGTTACGTCGAGACAGGCGCCGAGACCCAGTACTTC. The chain is built from TRBV6-5 and TRBJ2-5; D is perhaps TRBD1 (6 bases). The V end lost 2 bases, the J end lost 5 bases, and 15 bases lay between the germline ends. Per germline, CDR1 MNHEY and CDR2 SVGAGI. This CDR3 spans 15 amino acids.

This clone has only one observation. The V call is TRBV4-2, the J call TRBJ2-1, with 10 bases fitting TRBD2. CDR1 is LGHNA and CDR2 is YNFKEQ in the germline V gene. J lost 2 bases, V lost 4 bases, and 5 bases had no gene match. The CDR3 extends over 16 amino acids. The CDR3, as DNA: TGTGCCAGCAGCCCACGTACTAGCGGGGCCTACAATGAGCAGTTCTTC. Translation gives CASSPRTSGAYNEQFF.

This chain connects TRBV23-1 to TRBJ2-7, with D possibly called TRBD1 or TRBD2 (5 bases each). TRBV23-1 is known as an ORF, though its function is uncertain. V gave up 4 bases and J gave up 0 bases, with 10 bases separating them. This CDR3 has 14 residues. CDR3 sequence reads: CASSLPGTSYEQYF. CDR3 nucleotides: TGCGCCAGCAGTCTACCCGGGACCTCCTACGAGCAGTACTTC.

The chain joins TRBV14 to TRBJ2-7, with 7 bases fitting TRBD2. The V and J ends lost 4 bases and 1 base, in that order; junction bases with no gene match: 1. This CDR3 has 13 residues. Looked up from germline, CDR1 is SGHDN and CDR2 is FVKESK. In DNA form, the CDR3 reads TGTGCCAGCAGCCGGGAGGGATCCTACGAGCAGTACTTC. Protein product: CASSREGSYEQYF.

J is TRBJ2-1 and V is TRBV10-3; D might be TRBD2 (6 bases). In germline, CDR1 is ENHRY, CDR2 SYGVKD. V lost 1 base to trimming and J lost 7 bases, with 17 bases between them. This CDR3 contains 16 residues. This CDR3 reads CAISEYTAGAENEQFF. CDR3 in DNA: TGTGCCATCAGTGAGTACACAGCGGGCGCTGAGAATGAGCAGTTCTTC.

This chain links TRBV5-4 with TRBJ2-7, with TRBD2 identical over 14 bases. Losses at the gene ends were 6 bases for V and 7 bases for J; bases not matched to a gene: 9. Germline V lookup: CDR1 SGHNT, CDR2 YYREEE (reference sequence). The CDR3 is 15 amino acids. The DNA of the CDR3 is TGTGCCAGCACCGGACTAGCGGGAGGAGTGGAAGAGCAGTACTTC. Translation: CASTGLAGGVEEQYF.

The V call is TRBV7-3, the J call TRBJ2-5; 8 bases map to TRBD2. Per germline, CDR1 SGHTA and CDR2 FQGTGA. The ends lost 4 bases at V and 9 bases at J; junction bases unmatched: 13. The CDR3 is 15 residues long. The CDR3 sequence is CASSSRTSPRAAQYF. The CDR3 bases are TGTGCCAGCAGCTCCAGGACTAGCCCGAGAGCGGCCCAGTACTTC.

The CDR3 loop reads CASSLDRLAPSFYNSPLHF. CDR3 nucleotide sequence: TGTGCCAGCAGCTTAGACAGACTTGCACCGAGTTTCTATAATTCACCCCTCCACTTT. This chain uses TRBV7-9 with TRBJ1-6; unclear D gene. Trimming took off 1 base at V and 3 bases at J, with 19 bases between the two ends. The CDR3 sequence is 19 residues long. Germline CDR1 is SEHNR and CDR2 is FQNEAQ (reference sequence).

This clone was seen only once. V and J are TRBV7-8 and TRBJ1-2; D is undetermined. The CDR3 is 17 amino acids. The V end was cut by 1 base, the J end by 2 bases, with 17 bases between. The germline V gene encodes CDR1 SGHVS and CDR2 FQNEAQ. CDR3 loop: CASSLVVRPTPNYGYTF. The DNA for the CDR3 is TGTGCCAGCAGCTTAGTAGTCAGACCAACCCCCAACTATGGCTACACCTTC.

The rearrangement joins TRBV28 to TRBJ2-7; TRBD2 matches at 11 bases. Germline V gene data show CDR1 as MDHEN and CDR2 as SYDVKM. CDR3 length equals 16 residues. Trimming cost V 7 bases and J 2 bases; bases outside gene matches: 10. CDR3 sequence reads: CASTSGLAARAYEQYF. CDR3 bases: TGTGCCAGCACTTCGGGACTAGCGGCCCGAGCCTACGAGCAGTACTTC.

The chain employs TRBV6-1 and TRBJ2-4; 7 bases agree with TRBD1. The CDR3 totals 17 residues. The germline CDR1 and CDR2 sequences are MNHNS and SASEGT. Germline trimming cut 2 bases from V and 3 bases from J; bases unmatched to any gene: 10. In DNA, the CDR3 is TGTGCCAGCAGTGAATGGGTGACAGGGAGTGTCAAAAACATTCAGTACTTC. This translates into CASSEWVTGSVKNIQYF.

The gene calls are TRBV5-1 and TRBJ1-1; 7 bases align to TRBD1. Germline CDR1 reads SGHRS; CDR2 reads YFSETQ. After removal of 4 bases from V and 1 base from J, the junction contained 7 bases not matched to a gene. This CDR3 spans 15 amino acids. DNA for the CDR3: TGCGCCAGCAGCCAACGGACAGGAGCGAACACTGAAGCTTTCTTT. It encodes CASSQRTGANTEAFF.

This chain connects TRBV11-3 to TRBJ2-7; 10 nucleotides align to TRBD2. The CDR3 is 15 residues long. Germline CDR1 and CDR2: SGHNT and YENEEA. V trimming: 6 bases; J trimming: 4 bases; junction bases outside the gene matches: 9. The CDR3: CASSSTSGSIYEQYF. In DNA form, the CDR3 reads TGTGCCAGCAGTTCGACTAGCGGGTCTATATACGAGCAGTACTTC. The variable domain in full, completed from reference TRBV11-3 and TRBJ2-7, reads EAGVVQSPRYKIIEKKQPVAFWCNPISGHNTLYWYLQNLGQGPELLIRYENEEAVDDSQLPKDRFSAERLKGVDSTLKIQPAELGDSAVYLCASSSTSGSIYEQYFGPGTRLTVT.

The gene calls are TRBV9 and TRBJ1-5, with TRBD1 matching over 8 bases. This CDR3 spans 13 amino acids. Germline V CDR1 and CDR2: SGDLS, YYNGEE. V lost 3 bases and J lost 4; bases outside the gene matches: 0. Here the CDR3 DNA reads TGTGCCAGCAGCGGGGACAGGAATCAGCCCCAGCATTTT. Its translation: CASSGDRNQPQHF. Looking up the rest from reference TRBV9 and TRBJ1-5 gives the full variable domain: DSGVTQTPKHLITATGQRVTLRCSPRSGDLSVYWYQQSLDQGLQFLIQYYNGEERAKGNILERFSAQQFPDLHSELNLSSLELGDSALYFCASSGDRNQPQHFGDGTRLSIL.

V usage is TRBV28 and J usage is TRBJ2-6; tentatively, D is TRBD1 (5 bases). Trimming stripped 5 bases from V and 4 bases from J, with 12 bases between. This CDR3 region has 15 residues. Germline lookup yields CDR1 MDHEN and CDR2 SYDVKM. The CDR3 nucleotides are TGTGCCAGCAGTCCCTTGCGACAGGGGGCCAACGTCCTGACTTTC. Its translation: CASSPLRQGANVLTF.

The chain is built from TRBV5-1 and TRBJ2-5; 8 bases match TRBD1. V shed 3 bases, J shed 3 bases, and the junction held 1 base outside the gene matches. The germline V gene encodes CDR1 SGHRS and CDR2 YFSETQ. The CDR3 covers 13 residues. This CDR3 is CASSWTGKETQYF. The CDR3 nucleotides are TGCGCCAGCAGCTGGACAGGGAAAGAGACCCAGTACTTC.

V is TRBV10-2 and J is TRBJ2-6; D is undetermined. Trimming stripped 4 bases from V and 4 bases from J, with 8 bases between. The CDR3 is 14 residues long. The germline V gene has CDR1 WSHSY and CDR2 SAAADI. The CDR3 coding sequence is TGCGCCAGCAGTGGAGCAGGAGGGGCCAACGTCCTGACTTTC. Translation: CASSGAGGANVLTF.